A single sample gave rise to the 10 T cell receptor beta chains below, sequenced in a study of lung T cells in sarcoidosis with Löfgren's syndrome. TCRdb passed the reads through MiXCR, listing each CDR3 protein once. The table lists 60,000 to 70,000 distinct CDR3 sequences, 21% of them singletons, with about 2.5% in the top ten. The sample was CD4+ T cells from PBMCs. Receptors were obtained from a human donor with sarcoidosis (Löfgren's syndrome or another form), or a control subject (not recorded which).

Notes on this clonotype: A much larger clone differs from this one at a single base, so this may be a read error. The DNA of the CDR3 is TGTGCCAGCAGTGACAGCCACAAAAACATTCAGTGCTTC. Translating gives CASSDSHKNIQCF. The chain is built from TRBV25-1 and TRBJ2-4; D is uncertain. Germline V lookup: CDR1 MGHDK, CDR2 SYGVNS. The CDR3 length is 13 residues.

The chain employs TRBV20-1 and TRBJ2-7; 12 nucleotides match TRBD1. This CDR3 spans 14 amino acids. Germline V gives CDR1 DFQATT, CDR2 SNEGSKA (reference sequence). V lost 3 bases, J lost 3 bases, and 3 bases stayed unmatched. CDR3 nucleotides: TGCAGTGCTAGGGGACAGGGGGCGATCTACGAGCAGTACGTC. This gives the protein CSARGQGAIYEQYV.

This clonotype was seen repeatedly, ten times or more. The V call is TRBV28, the J call TRBJ2-3; D gene ambiguous. The CDR3 is made up of 17 amino acids. CDR1 is MDHEN and CDR2 is SYDVKM in the germline V gene. V lost 0 bases, J lost 9 bases, and 22 bases lay in between. This CDR3 reads CASSLWGLRTGPGTQYF. DNA of the CDR3: TGTGCCAGCAGTTTATGGGGCCTTCGGACGGGCCCTGGGACGCAGTATTTT.

Notes on this clonotype: A clone one base away is much larger, so this may be a read error. Given the absence of the conserved phenylalanine or tryptophan at the CDR3 end, a read error is likely. The chain joins TRBV6-2 or TRBV6-3 to TRBJ1-5, with 8 bases fitting TRBD1. The trim removed 4 bases at V and 7 bases at J, leaving 15 bases unmatched. CDR3 length equals 17 residues. Germline V gene lookup returns CDR1 MNHEY and CDR2 SVGEGT. The CDR3 is CASSFRPAGTGEQPQHL. The CDR3 DNA follows: TGTGCCAGCAGTTTTCGACCGGCAGGGACAGGAGAACAGCCCCAGCATCTT.

This clonotype came up many times. V and J are TRBV6-1 and TRBJ2-7; D not resolved. Germline V gene sequence: CDR1 MNHNS, CDR2 SASEGT. V lost 4 bases, J lost 4 bases, and 5 bases lay in between. The CDR3 has 11 residues. CDR3: CASSGFYEQYV. The CDR3 coding sequence is TGTGCCAGCAGTGGGTTTTACGAGCAGTACGTC.

This clonotype was seen only a few times. This may arise from a read error, as a much more abundant clone is one base away. The chain recombines TRBV6-5 with TRBJ1-2; 8 bases align to TRBD1. The CDR3 runs to 13 residues. Germline V CDR1 and CDR2: MNHEY, SVGAGI. Here the CDR3 reads CAGRIPGGHGYTF. CDR3 nucleotide sequence: TGTGCCGGCAGGATCCCAGGGGGCCATGGCTACACCTTC.

This clonotype was detected many times. The V and J genes are TRBV28 and TRBJ2-7; D is perhaps TRBD1 or TRBD2 (5 bases each). CDR1 and CDR2 (germline): MDHEN, SYDVKM. V lost 6 bases to trimming and J lost 1 base, with 19 bases between them. CDR3 length equals 16 residues. The CDR3 loop is CASSSSGWGRSYEQYV. The CDR3 DNA follows: TGTGCCAGCAGCTCCTCTGGATGGGGACGGTCCTACGAGCAGTACGTC.

V is TRBV18 and J is TRBJ2-1; D call uncertain. The CDR3 totals 12 residues. In germline, CDR1 is KGHSH, CDR2 LQKENI. Deletions cut 2 bases from V and 6 bases from J, with 5 bases between. CDR3 nucleotides: TGTGCCAGCTCACCATTGTTCAATGAGCAGTTCTTC. Its translation: CASSPLFNEQFF.

This clonotype was counted many times. The rearrangement uses TRBV7-2 and TRBJ2-1; TRBD2 matches 9 bases. The CDR3 runs to 15 residues. Germline assignment: CDR1 SGHTA and CDR2 FQGNSA. V lost 3 bases, J lost 0 bases, and 0 bases stayed unmatched. CDR3 coding DNA: TGTGCCAGCAGCTTTAGCGGGAGCTCCTACAATGAGCAGTTCTTC. Residues: CASSFSGSSYNEQFF.

Within the sample, this clonotype is medium-sized. The chain carries TRBV6-1 and TRBJ2-5; D is possibly TRBD2 (6 bases). The CDR3 is 13 residues long. Trimming took off 5 bases at V and 1 base at J, with 8 bases between the two ends. Germline V gene sequence: CDR1 MNHNS, CDR2 SASEGT. CDR3 sequence reads: CASSWTIQETQYF. The CDR3 DNA sequence: TGTGCCAGCAGTTGGACTATCCAAGAGACCCAGTACTTC.